The following is a T cell receptor beta chain sequence with its context. This sample stems from a study of blood T cell repertoires in COVID-19. Study background: From T cells, B-cell-depleted T cells, or PBMCs came the material, which was cDNA or gDNA.

Sequenced by immunoSEQ multiplex PCR; TCRdb stores in-frame clones only, minus some. The data hold about 280,000 clones, with less than 95% observed a single time. CDR3 length: 15 residues. V shed 2 bases, J shed 0 bases, and the junction held 4 bases outside the gene matches. This chain joins TRBV6-7 and TRBJ2-7; 7 bases match TRBD1. TRBV6-7 is flagged as an ORF with uncertain function. Sequencing was carried out using PBMCs or T cells enriched from blood (not recorded which). The clonotype originates from a man aged 35 to 55 who had been exposed to COVID-19. The DNA for the CDR3 is TGTGCCAGCAGTTACCCGACAGGGAGCTCCTACGAGCAGTACTTC. Encoded protein: CASSYPTGSSYEQYF.